This T cell receptor (beta chain) was obtained from a study of blood T cell repertoires in COVID-19 (dated by TCRdb to about 2020). Turning to the overall study: The collaborator samples originated in the United States, Italy and Spain and spanned the acute and convalescent phases of COVID-19. A de-identified subject ID, COVID-19 status, age in years and sex were almost always included in the sample metadata. The material from the prospective study consisted of cDNA or gDNA derived from T cells, B-cell-depleted T cells, or PBMCs. The repertoires were released in a freely available public database meant as a resource for research on the immune response to SARS-CoV-2. HLA class I and class II types, where available, came from metadata supplied by the sample provider rather than from assay-based typing. Samples came from the ongoing ImmuneRACE study (first 160 participants) plus 1,254 subjects from 6 global collaborators. Deeply sampled blood TCRbeta repertoires from subjects exposed to, actively infected with, or recovered from COVID-19 were included in the dataset. On the study overall, not on this receptor specifically: Clinical and demographic metadata were provided uncurated, with the amount varying by source and participant.

The collaborating institutions used their own protocols to collect whole blood in K2EDTA tubes. Collaborator samples were shipped for TCRbeta analysis as frozen whole blood, isolated PBMCs, or DNA extracted from either sample type. The CDR3 sequence holds 12 residues, the cysteine and phenylalanine included. The read is trimmed to its CDR3 DNA, 36 bases read in frame from base 1. Relative to germline, V is 0 bases shorter and J is 5 bases shorter, with 4 bases between their ends. The immunoSEQ Assay, a bias-controlled multiplex PCR, was used to amplify TCRbeta CDR3 regions from genomic DNA. Per the authors' processing: The number of nucleated cells in each sample was estimated from the amplification of reference gene primers within the assay. To quantify the absolute abundance of each unique TCRbeta CDR3 rearrangement, sequence reads were collapsed and filtered. Productive Simpson clonality was computed per sample as the square root of Simpson's diversity index over productive rearrangements. This is the immuneACCESS table as TCRdb keeps it, with only in-frame sequences that have V and J called. A part of the clones is gone; compared with another copy, unresolved V genes explain less than half, and the rest is unexplained. V and J calls and clone size are copied from that table; D and trimming were computed from the DNA. The sample has more than 80,000 clones on record, about 77% of them singletons. The ten largest clones represent 15% to 20% of the sample.

Notes on this clone: Its antigen target is currently unknown. No much larger clone is present one base from it, and per-base qualities are unavailable.

What was sequenced was peripheral blood. This clonotype was obtained from a human donor in a cohort sampled during active COVID-19. The sequence links TRBV23-1 to TRBJ2-5; the D gene is unclear. TRBV23-1 is placed among ORFs of uncertain function. The DNA is TGCGCCAGCAGTCAATCGAGGGAGACCCAGTACTTC. The translation is CASSQSRETQYF.